This is a list of T cell receptor beta chains from one sample in a study of blood T cell repertoires in COVID-19. The assay was immunoSEQ multiplex PCR, and TCRdb's table has in-frame clones only and misses some. This sample has 150,000 or so clones, with about 90% found just once. Sequencing was carried out using peripheral blood. These receptors were collected from a woman aged 70-85 years with acute or convalescent COVID-19. Each CDR3 is given with its conserved first and last residue. The order of the fields is J gene, V gene, clone size, D gene, CDR3 DNA, CDR3 protein. A D gene is named only where the DNA matches it firmly. Clone size is stated in some rows and not others, as once, few, many or a class when expanded.

TRBJ1-2	TRBV9	-	-	TGTGCCAGCAGCCTCCAGGACGGTGCGGGTGGCTACACCTTC	CASSLQDGAGGYTF
TRBJ2-4	TRBV5-1	-	TRBD2	TGCGCCAGCAGCCCCAATAGCGGGGGAGGGGACATTCAGTACTTC	CASSPNSGGGDIQYF
TRBJ2-1	TRBV28	-	TRBD2	TGTGCCAGCAGTTTTCGCGGGAGGAGCTCCTACAATGAGCAGTTCTTC	CASSFRGRSSYNEQFF
TRBJ1-2	TRBV7-2	-	-	TGTGCCAGCAGCTTAGTCTCTGCGGCGGGCTACACCTTC	CASSLVSAAGYTF
TRBJ1-2	TRBV6-5	-	TRBD1	TGTGCCAGCAGTTACGAGGGACAGGGAAAGTATGGCTACACCTTC	CASSYEGQGKYGYTF
TRBJ2-3	TRBV21-1	-	-	TGTGCCAGCAGCAAATCGGGCCCGGGGGGTAGCGGGGACCCCACAGATACGCAGTATTTT	CASSKSGPGGSGDPTDTQYF
TRBJ2-2	TRBV27	-	-	TGTGCCAGCAGTAGAGTACTCAGGGATTCCGCCGGGGAGCTGTTTTTT	CASSRVLRDSAGELFF
TRBJ1-1	TRBV10-3	-	TRBD1	TGTGCCATCAGAGACAGGGAAGAAGCTTTCTTT	CAIRDREEAFF
TRBJ1-1	TRBV19	-	TRBD1	TGTGCCAGTAGCCCGGACAGGTTGAACACTGAAGCTTTCTTT	CASSPDRLNTEAFF
TRBJ2-1	TRBV6-1	-	TRBD1	TGTGCCAGCAGTGACGGGACAGGGGCCTCTCGTGAGCAGTTCTTC	CASSDGTGASREQFF
TRBJ1-5	TRBV27	-	TRBD1	TGTGCCAGCTGTAAAGGACAGGGGTTTCAGCCCCAGCATTTT	CASCKGQGFQPQHF
TRBJ2-5	TRBV12-3/TRBV12-4	-	-	TGTGCCAGCACCTTTGTTTCGGAGACCCAGTACTTC	CASTFVSETQYF
TRBJ1-1	TRBV28	-	TRBD1	TGTGCCAGCAGTGGCCACGGGACAGCTGAAGCTTTCTTT	CASSGHGTAEAFF
TRBJ1-1	TRBV4-1	-	-	TGCGCCAGCACCTACAGGGCCGACACTGAAGCTTTCTTT	CASTYRADTEAFF
TRBJ1-4	TRBV6-1	-	-	TGTGCCAGCAGTGAAGGGCAGGTCGATAGTGAAAAACTGTTTTTT	CASSEGQVDSEKLFF
TRBJ2-3	TRBV28	-	TRBD2	TGTGCCAGCAGTTTAGATCTTTCGGGAGGGCCCGGCAGGCAGTATTTT	CASSLDLSGGPGRQYF
TRBJ1-1	TRBV7-8	-	-	TGTGCCAGCAGCTTAGGCACAGGGAACACTGAAGCTTTCTTT	CASSLGTGNTEAFF
TRBJ2-7	TRBV19	-	TRBD1	TGTGCCAGTAGTACGGACAGGGGGCTATTCTACGAGCAGTACTTC	CASSTDRGLFYEQYF
TRBJ1-5	TRBV27	-	-	TGTGCCAGCTCCGCCAGGGAATATAGCAATCAGCCCCAGCATTTT	CASSAREYSNQPQHF
TRBJ2-6	TRBV9	-	-	TGTGCCAGCAGCGCCTACTCTGGGGCCAACGTCCTGACTTTC	CASSAYSGANVLTF
TRBJ1-5	TRBV6-5	-	-	TGTGCCAGCAGGGGCCCCAACAGGGTGGTTCAGCCCCAGCATTTT	CASRGPNRVVQPQHF
TRBJ1-3	TRBV6-6	-	TRBD1	TGTGCCAGCAGTTACTCGAGACAGGGCGAAGGAAACACCATATATTTT	CASSYSRQGEGNTIYF
TRBJ1-2	TRBV7-2	-	-	TGTGCCAGCAGCTTAGCGGCCACTCAGAGGGGCTACACCTTC	CASSLAATQRGYTF
TRBJ2-5	TRBV18	-	-	TGTGCCAGCTCGCCCCCCCTATCTAGGACCCAGTACTTC	CASSPPLSRTQYF
TRBJ1-5	TRBV9	-	TRBD1	TGTGCCAGCAGCGCGACAGGGGGCTTGGAGCCCCAGCATTTT	CASSATGGLEPQHF
TRBJ2-6	TRBV7-8	-	TRBD1	TGTGCCAGCAGCCGGACAGGGCAAAACTCTGGGGCCAACGTCCTGACTTTC	CASSRTGQNSGANVLTF
TRBJ1-4	TRBV20-1	-	-	TGCAGTGCTAGGGTGGGCGAAAAACTGTTTTTT	CSARVGEKLFF
TRBJ2-2	TRBV27	-	-	TGTGCCAGCAGTTTAGGAGATAGTTTCGCCGGGGAGCTGTTTTTT	CASSLGDSFAGELFF
TRBJ2-7	TRBV6-5	-	TRBD1	TGTGCCAGCAGCGCGACAGGGTCCTACGAGCAGTACTTC	CASSATGSYEQYF
TRBJ2-4	TRBV7-9	-	-	TGTGCCAGCAGTCCCCTAGCGCCGGGGAACATTCAGTACTTC	CASSPLAPGNIQYF
TRBJ2-2	TRBV4-1	-	TRBD2	TGCGCCAGCAGCCAAGGATGGCTAGCGGGGTACACCGGGGAGCTGTTTTTT	CASSQGWLAGYTGELFF
TRBJ2-5	TRBV19	-	TRBD2	TGTGCCAGTAGTAGGGTTAGCGGGGTTCAAGAGACCCAGTACTTC	CASSRVSGVQETQYF
TRBJ2-2	TRBV2	-	-	TGTGCCAGCAAGACAGATGTGAACACCGGGGAGCTGTTTTTT	CASKTDVNTGELFF
TRBJ1-3	TRBV30	few	-	TGTGCCTGGAGTGTCGGGAGCTCTGGAAACACCATATATTTT	CAWSVGSSGNTIYF
TRBJ1-6	TRBV19	-	TRBD1	TGTGCCAGTAGTAAGGGGACAGGCCTTCTCGGAAATTCACCCCTCCACTTT	CASSKGTGLLGNSPLHF
TRBJ1-5	TRBV7-2	few	-	TGTGCCAGCAGCGCCGACAGAGCCTATCGGCCCCAGCATTTT	CASSADRAYRPQHF
TRBJ2-5	TRBV5-4	-	TRBD2	TGTGCCAGCAGCTTGGGGGGGGGACTCGAAGAGACCCAGTACTTC	CASSLGGGLEETQYF
TRBJ1-1	TRBV6-2/TRBV6-3	-	TRBD1	TGTGCCAGCAGTTCGCGGACAGGGGGCGCGAGAACTGAAGCTTTCTTT	CASSSRTGGARTEAFF
TRBJ2-3	TRBV2	-	TRBD2	TGTGCCAGCAGTTCGGGACTAGGGAGCACAGATACGCAGTATTTT	CASSSGLGSTDTQYF
TRBJ2-7	TRBV3-1/TRBV3-2	once	TRBD1	TGTGCCAGCAGGCCCTCGACAGGGGTGTCCTACGAGCAGTACTTC	CASRPSTGVSYEQYF
TRBJ2-3	TRBV7-3	-	TRBD2	TGTGCCAGCAGCATATCGGGACTAACCAGTGGAGATACGCAGTATTTT	CASSISGLTSGDTQYF
TRBJ2-7	TRBV7-2	-	-	TGTGCCAGCAGGTGGGGGCCTTCCTACGAGCAGTACTTC	CASRWGPSYEQYF
TRBJ2-2	TRBV10-3	-	TRBD2	TGTGCCATCAGTGAGGTCGCCGGGGGGTTCGCGAACACCGGGGAGCTGTTTTTT	CAISEVAGGFANTGELFF
TRBJ1-6	TRBV27	once	TRBD1	TGTGCCAGCAGTTTTCGTGGGTCCTTCCGGGACAGAGCGAGCTCCTATAATTCACCCCTCCACTTT	CASSFRGSFRDRASSYNSPLHF